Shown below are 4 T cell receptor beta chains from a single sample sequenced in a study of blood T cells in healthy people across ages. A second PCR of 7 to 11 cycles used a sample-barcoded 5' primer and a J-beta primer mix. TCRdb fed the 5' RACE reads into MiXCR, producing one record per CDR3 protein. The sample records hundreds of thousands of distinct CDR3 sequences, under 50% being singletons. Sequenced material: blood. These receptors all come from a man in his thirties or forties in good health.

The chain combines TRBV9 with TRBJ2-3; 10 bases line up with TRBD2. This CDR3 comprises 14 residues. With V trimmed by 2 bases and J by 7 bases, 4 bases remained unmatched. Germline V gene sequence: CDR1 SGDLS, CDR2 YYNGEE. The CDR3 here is CASSVGTSEYTQYF. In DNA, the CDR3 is TGTGCCAGCAGCGTGGGGACTAGCGAGTATACGCAGTATTTT.

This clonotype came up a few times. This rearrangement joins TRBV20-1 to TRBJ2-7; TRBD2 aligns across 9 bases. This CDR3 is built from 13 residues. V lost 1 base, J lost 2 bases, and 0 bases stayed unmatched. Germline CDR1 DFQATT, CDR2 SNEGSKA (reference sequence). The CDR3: CSARGGGAYEQYF. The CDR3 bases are TGCAGTGCTAGAGGCGGGGGGGCCTACGAGCAGTACTTC.

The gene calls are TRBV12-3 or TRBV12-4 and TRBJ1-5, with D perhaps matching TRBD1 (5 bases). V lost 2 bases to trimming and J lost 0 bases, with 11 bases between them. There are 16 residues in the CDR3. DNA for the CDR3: TGTGCCAGCAGTTTAAGGGGCTCAGTTAGCAATCAGCCCCAGCATTTT. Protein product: CASSLRGSVSNQPQHF.

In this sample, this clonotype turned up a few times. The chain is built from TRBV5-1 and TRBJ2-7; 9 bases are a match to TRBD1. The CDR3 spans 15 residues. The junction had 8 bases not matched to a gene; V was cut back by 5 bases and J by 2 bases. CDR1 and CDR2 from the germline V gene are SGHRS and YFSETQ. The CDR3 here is CASRPGTGQTYEQYF. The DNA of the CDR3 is TGCGCCAGCAGACCTGGGACAGGGCAGACCTACGAGCAGTACTTC.